The text below deals with one TCR beta chain. What it binds is not known. A read error may produce the germline difference seen at one junction end. This specimen belongs to a study of T cells in Graves' hyperthyroidism and ophthalmopathy. Study observations and caveats: In blood, most of the thyroid clonotypes expanded above 0.001 were also present. From stable hyperthyroidism, ophthalmopathy was separated by a 13 V-J model.

The CDR3 regions of TCR beta were amplified from RNA transcripts. The TCR CDR3 was amplified in a first-round RT-PCR using the HTBI primer set. TCRdb fed the multiplex PCR reads into MiXCR, producing one record per CDR3 protein. The table includes under 450,000 distinct CDR3 sequences, approximately 13% detected once. This CDR3 contains 13 residues. Germline values: CDR1 SGHRS, CDR2 YFSETQ. The TCR sequence derives from a man aged 25 to 45 with Graves' hyperthyroidism that later progressed to Graves' ophthalmopathy. The chain uses TRBV5-1 and TRBJ1-1, with TRBD1 as a possible D gene (5 bases). The material sequenced was blood. This chain's CDR3 is CASRGKMDTGAFF. The CDR3 coding sequence is TGCGCCAGCAGGGGAAAGATGGACACTGGAGCTTTCTTT.